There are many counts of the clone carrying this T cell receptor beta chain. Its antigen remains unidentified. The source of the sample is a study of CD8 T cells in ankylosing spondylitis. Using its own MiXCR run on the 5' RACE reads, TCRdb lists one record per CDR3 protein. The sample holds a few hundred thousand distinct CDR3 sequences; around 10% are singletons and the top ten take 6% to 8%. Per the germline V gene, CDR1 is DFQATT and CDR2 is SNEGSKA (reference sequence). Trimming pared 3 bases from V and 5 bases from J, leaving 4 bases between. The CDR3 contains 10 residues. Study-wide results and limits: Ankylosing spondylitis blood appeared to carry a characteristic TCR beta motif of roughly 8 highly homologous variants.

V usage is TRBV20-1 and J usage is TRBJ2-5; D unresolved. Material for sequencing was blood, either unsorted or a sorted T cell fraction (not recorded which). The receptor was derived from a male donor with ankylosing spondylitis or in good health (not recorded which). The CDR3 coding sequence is TGCAGTGCTAGTATTGAGACCCAGTACTTC. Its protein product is CSASIETQYF.